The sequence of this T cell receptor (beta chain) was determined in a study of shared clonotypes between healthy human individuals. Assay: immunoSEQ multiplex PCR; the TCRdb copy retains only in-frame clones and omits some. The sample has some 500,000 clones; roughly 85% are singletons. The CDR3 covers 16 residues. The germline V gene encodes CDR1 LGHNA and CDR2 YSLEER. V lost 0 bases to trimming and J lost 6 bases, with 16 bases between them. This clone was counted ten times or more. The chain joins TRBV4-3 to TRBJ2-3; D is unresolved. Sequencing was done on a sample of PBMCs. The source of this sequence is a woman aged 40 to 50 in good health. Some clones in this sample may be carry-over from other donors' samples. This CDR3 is CASSQEGRSLIDTQYF. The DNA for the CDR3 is TGCGCCAGCAGCCAAGAAGGCAGGAGTCTAATTGATACGCAGTATTTT.